One sample yielded the 29 T cell receptor beta chains listed below, sequenced in a study of T cells in Graves' hyperthyroidism and ophthalmopathy. From RNA transcripts, TCR beta CDR3 regions were amplified. TCR CDR3 underwent first-round RT-PCR with the HTBI primer set. TCRdb ran MiXCR on the multiplex PCR reads and lists one entry per CDR3 protein. The table lists about 400,000 distinct CDR3 sequences, less than 20% of them singletons. Sequencing was carried out using blood. The receptors stem from a woman under 30 with Graves' hyperthyroidism.

This clonotype was detected ten times or more. The chain links TRBV7-2 to TRBJ2-1; unclear D gene. Germline assignment: CDR1 SGHTA and CDR2 FQGNSA. CDR3 length: 14 amino acids. Between the trimmed V and J ends, which lost 0 bases and 7 bases, there was a span of 10 bases. The CDR3: CASSLAAGRNEQFF. The CDR3 coding sequence is TGTGCCAGCAGCTTAGCGGCCGGCAGGAATGAGCAGTTCTTC.

This clonotype was seen a few times. The chain links TRBV7-2 to TRBJ2-3; tentative D call: TRBD2 (6 bases). This CDR3 contains 15 residues. Germline V gene lookup returns CDR1 SGHTA and CDR2 FQGNSA. V was cut by 4 bases and J by 0 bases, with 11 bases left in between. The CDR3 here is CASSSGEFSTDTQYF. The CDR3 DNA is TGTGCCAGCAGCTCGGGGGAATTCAGCACAGATACGCAGTATTTT.

This clonotype was seen repeatedly, ten times or more. CDR3 residues: CASSLQGAPYNEQFF. The CDR3 DNA is TGTGCCAGCAGTTTACAGGGGGCGCCGTACAATGAGCAGTTCTTC. The V and J genes are TRBV2 and TRBJ2-1, with 9 bases fitting TRBD1. This CDR3 contains 15 residues. V was clipped by 5 bases and J by 4 bases; unmatched bases: 6. Germline V lookup: CDR1 SNHLY, CDR2 FYNNEI.

This clonotype was observed many times. The J gene is TRBJ2-3, the V gene TRBV24-1; D remains ambiguous. In germline, CDR1 is KGHDR, CDR2 SFDVKD. The V gene lost 9 bases and the J gene lost 2 bases, with 14 bases spanning the gap. The CDR3 has 14 amino acids. The CDR3 DNA reads TGTGCCACCTCTCTAGACACGTACACAGATACGCAGTATTTT. Its translation is CATSLDTYTDTQYF.

This clonotype was found many times. The chain has TRBV20-1 and TRBJ1-5; 10 nucleotides match TRBD1. The germline V gene encodes CDR1 DFQATT and CDR2 SNEGSKA (reference sequence). The CDR3 covers 15 residues. Unmatched junction bases numbered 5, after V lost 3 bases and J lost 3 bases. The CDR3 reads CSARRDRGDNQPQHF. CDR3 DNA: TGCAGTGCTAGGAGGGACAGGGGTGACAATCAGCCCCAGCATTTT.

This clonotype appeared many times. The V gene is TRBV27, the J gene TRBJ1-3; D remains ambiguous. The germline CDR1 and CDR2 sequences are MNHEY and SMNVEV (reference sequence). This CDR3 spans 18 amino acids. Trimming removed 4 bases from V and 0 bases from J, with 19 bases in between. In DNA form, the CDR3 reads TGTGCCAGCAGTTCAAGGCCCCTGGCTGCTGTCTCTGGAAACACCATATATTTT. Protein: CASSSRPLAAVSGNTIYF.

This clonotype was observed at least ten times. The rearrangement uses TRBV12-3 or TRBV12-4 and TRBJ1-2; D is uncertain. The CDR3 extends over 13 amino acids. V shed 2 bases and J shed 7 bases, with 11 bases lying between them. Here the CDR3 reads CASSLTPAVGYTF. CDR3 DNA sequence: TGTGCCAGCAGTTTAACTCCAGCGGTTGGCTACACCTTC.

This chain uses TRBV7-9 with TRBJ2-1; 7 bases are a match to TRBD1. Germline values: CDR1 SEHNR, CDR2 FQNEAQ (reference sequence). V lost 4 bases to trimming and J lost 6 bases; unmatched junction nucleotides: 6. The CDR3 has 14 amino acids. Here the CDR3 DNA reads TGTGCCAGCAGCTATGACAGGGCTCGCAATGAGCAGTTCTTC. As protein: CASSYDRARNEQFF.

A remark on this clonotype: At one end, the junction sequence differs from germline, possibly due to a read error. The chain links TRBV6-5 to TRBJ2-7; D is unclear. This CDR3 is built from 13 residues. The V gene's germline CDR1 is MNHEY and CDR2 SVGAGI. CDR3 nucleotide sequence: TGTGCCAACAGTTACTCGTTTTCCTACGAGCAGTACTTC. Translating gives CANSYSFSYEQYF.

The sample holds many counts of this clonotype. The chain combines TRBV20-1 with TRBJ1-1, with D unclear. Trimming shortened V by 0 bases and J by 0 bases, and 14 bases separated the two germline ends. CDR3 length: 16 amino acids. Germline CDR1 reads DFQATT; CDR2 reads SNEGSKA (reference sequence). CDR3 DNA: TGCAGTGCTAGAGATTCTCTTGGACTAATGAACACTGAAGCTTTCTTT. Its protein is CSARDSLGLMNTEAFF.

This clonotype showed up many times. V usage is TRBV7-3 and J usage is TRBJ1-1, with D tentatively TRBD1 (5 bases). V shed 5 bases and J shed 4 bases, with 17 bases lying between them. This CDR3 spans 15 amino acids. CDR1 is SGHTA and CDR2 is FQGTGA in the germline V gene. The CDR3 loop reads CASSEWDGPGTEAFF. CDR3 coding DNA: TGTGCCAGCAGCGAATGGGACGGGCCTGGCACTGAAGCTTTCTTT.

This clonotype was picked up many times. V and J are TRBV6-1 and TRBJ2-3, with 11 bases identical to TRBD2. V gave up 2 bases and J gave up 4 bases; unmatched junction bases: 2. Per germline, CDR1 MNHNS and CDR2 SASEGT. The CDR3 contains 15 residues. DNA for the CDR3: TGTGCCAGCAGTGAAATAGCGGGGGGGGCAGATACGCAGTATTTT. This translates into CASSEIAGGADTQYF.

This clonotype was counted at least ten times. The chain is built from TRBV7-2 and TRBJ2-7, with 8 bases identical to TRBD2. Germline-derived CDR1 and CDR2 are SGHTA and FQGNSA. This CDR3 comprises 14 residues. V was clipped by 2 bases and J by 3 bases; unmatched bases: 3. The CDR3 region has the DNA TGTGCCAGCAGCTTATTCGGGGGGGTCTACGAGCAGTACTTC. Its translation is CASSLFGGVYEQYF.

Notes on this clonotype: A clone one base away is much larger, so this may be a read error. The conserved closing phenylalanine or tryptophan is absent in this CDR3, likely reflecting a read error. The chain couples TRBV30 to TRBJ2-1, with 16 bases aligning to TRBD2. The CDR3 loop spans 17 amino acids. J gave up 1 base and V 6 bases, and 6 bases lay outside the gene matches. Germline V CDR1 and CDR2: GTSNPN, SVGIG (reference sequence). Written as DNA, the CDR3 is TGTGCCTGCCTGGGACTAGCGGGAGGGAGGTCCTACAATGAGCAGTTCTCC. Translation: CACLGLAGGRSYNEQFS.

In its sample, this clonotype was seen many times. V is TRBV20-1 and J is TRBJ1-2; D remains ambiguous. Germline-derived CDR1 and CDR2 are DFQATT and SNEGSKA (reference sequence). This CDR3 has 13 residues. V was clipped by 5 bases and J by 7 bases, with 17 bases between them. DNA of the CDR3: TGCAGTGCTCCTCTAAAGGGTAACGGTGGCTACACCTTC. Encoded protein: CSAPLKGNGGYTF.

The J gene is TRBJ2-2, the V gene TRBV27; the match to TRBD2 covers 10 bases. V was pared by 3 bases and J by 4 bases, with 5 bases of the junction left unmatched. Germline CDR1 reads MNHEY; CDR2 reads SMNVEV (reference sequence). The CDR3 length is 16 residues. CDR3 sequence (DNA): TGTGCCAGCAGTTTGCTAGCGGGGGAGGGCACCGGGGAGCTGTTTTTT. This codes for CASSLLAGEGTGELFF.

This clonotype was counted many times. The gene calls are TRBV28 and TRBJ2-3; 9 bases match TRBD1. The V and J ends lost 6 bases and 9 bases, in that order; junction bases with no gene match: 10. The CDR3 contains 14 residues. CDR1 is MDHEN and CDR2 is SYDVKM in the germline V gene. CDR3 protein: CASRPTGGIDTQYF. Written as DNA, the CDR3 is TGTGCCAGCAGGCCGACAGGGGGAATCGACACGCAGTATTTT.

Many counts were recorded for this clonotype. This chain joins TRBV28 and TRBJ1-2; 8 nucleotides agree with TRBD1. The CDR3 sequence is 15 residues long. The germline V gene has CDR1 MDHEN and CDR2 SYDVKM. V lost 5 bases to trimming and J lost 3 bases; unmatched junction nucleotides: 8. As DNA, the CDR3 is TGTGCCAGCAGTCAAATGGACAGGGAGGACTATGGCTACACCTTC. This sequence encodes CASSQMDREDYGYTF.

This clonotype was observed at least ten times. The gene calls are TRBV12-3 or TRBV12-4 and TRBJ2-3, with 9 positions matching TRBD2. This CDR3 contains 15 residues. The V segment lost 2 bases and the J segment 3 bases; nucleotides outside the gene matches: 3. Here the CDR3 reads CASSLNGLATDTQYF. As DNA, the CDR3 is TGTGCCAGCAGTTTAAACGGACTAGCGACAGATACGCAGTATTTT.

This clonotype was recorded at least ten times. The chain recombines TRBV6-1 with TRBJ2-5; TRBD2 aligns across 14 bases. This CDR3 is 19 amino acids long. V lost 4 bases to trimming and J lost 7 bases; unmatched junction nucleotides: 17. The germline CDR1 and CDR2 sequences are MNHNS and SASEGT. DNA of the CDR3: TGTGCCAGCAGTGCTAACGGAGCTCCGGGACTAGCGGGGGTCGGGACCCAGTACTTC. Translating gives CASSANGAPGLAGVGTQYF.

This chain joins TRBV7-6 and TRBJ1-2; D remains ambiguous. Germline V gene sequence: CDR1 SGHVS, CDR2 FNYEAQ. CDR3 length: 13 amino acids. With 5 bases removed from V and 6 bases from J, the gap between germline ends came to 13 bases. The CDR3: CASSLGPEDGYTF. The CDR3 nucleotides read TGTGCCAGCAGCCTCGGGCCCGAGGATGGCTACACCTTC.

The genes are TRBV20-1 and TRBJ2-7; TRBD2 agrees at 14 bases. Germline CDR1 and CDR2: DFQATT and SNEGSKA (reference sequence). The CDR3 totals 15 residues. The V and J ends lost 3 bases and 6 bases, in that order; junction bases with no gene match: 7. CDR3 protein: CSASLATSGRAEQYF. Here the CDR3 DNA reads TGCAGTGCTAGTTTGGCGACTAGCGGGAGGGCCGAGCAGTACTTC.

At least ten counts were recorded for this clonotype. The chain recombines TRBV4-1 with TRBJ1-2, with D perhaps matching TRBD1 (6 bases). The germline V and J ends were trimmed by 0 bases and 4 bases, with 15 bases remaining between them. This CDR3 spans 16 amino acids. CDR1 is MGHRA and CDR2 is YSYEKL in the germline V gene. CDR3 coding DNA: TGCGCCAGCAGCCAAGACGATGGGGGCGGAGGCTATGGCTACACCTTC. Protein product: CASSQDDGGGGYGYTF.

J is TRBJ2-5 and V is TRBV19; 8 bases line up with TRBD2. Losses at the gene ends were 8 bases for V and 5 bases for J; bases not matched to a gene: 13. The germline V gene has CDR1 LNHDA and CDR2 SQIVND (reference sequence). This CDR3 spans 15 amino acids. The CDR3 DNA sequence: TGTGCCAGTCGGCCGTCTAGCGGGCATAGGGAGACCCAGTACTTC. It is translated as CASRPSSGHRETQYF.

CDR3: CASSYAYTGELFF. The CDR3 region has the DNA TGTGCCAGCAGTTATGCCTACACCGGGGAGCTGTTTTTT. The chain uses TRBV27 and TRBJ2-2; D gene uncertain. The germline gives CDR1 MNHEY, CDR2 SMNVEV (reference sequence). This CDR3 region has 13 residues. V gave up 4 bases and J gave up 3 bases, with 6 bases separating them.

The rearrangement uses TRBV28 and TRBJ2-1, with D tentatively TRBD2 (6 bases). The ends were cut back, 5 bases at V and 0 bases at J, with 14 bases in the middle. Germline values: CDR1 MDHEN, CDR2 SYDVKM. The CDR3 is 16 amino acids. The CDR3 reads CASSLGLTNSYNEQFF. The CDR3 coding sequence is TGTGCCAGCAGTCTTGGACTAACTAACTCCTACAATGAGCAGTTCTTC.

This clonotype appeared many times. V is TRBV20-1 and J is TRBJ1-2; D gene unclear. Germline-derived CDR1 and CDR2 are DFQATT and SNEGSKA (reference sequence). This CDR3 region has 13 residues. V lost 1 base and J lost 4, with 10 bases in between. The CDR3 is CSARAFRGYGYTF. The CDR3 nucleotides read TGCAGTGCTAGAGCCTTCCGAGGCTATGGCTACACCTTC.

There are many counts of this clonotype. The chain has TRBV30 and TRBJ2-1; TRBD2 aligns across 10 bases. V lost 0 bases and J lost 5; bases outside the gene matches: 1. The CDR3 contains 14 residues. Germline V gene sequence: CDR1 GTSNPN, CDR2 SVGIG (reference sequence). CDR3 in DNA: TGTGCCTGGAGTGTCGGGACTAGCGACAATGAGCAGTTCTTC. Its protein is CAWSVGTSDNEQFF.

This clonotype was found many times. V is TRBV24-1 and J is TRBJ2-1; D might be TRBD1 (6 bases). Germline V CDR1 and CDR2: KGHDR, SFDVKD. This CDR3 has 16 amino acids. Trimming removed 7 bases from V and 0 bases from J, with 15 bases in between. CDR3 in amino acids: CATSPGHPFSYNEQFF. The DNA for the CDR3 is TGTGCCACCAGCCCGGGACACCCCTTCTCCTACAATGAGCAGTTCTTC.